The rows below give T cell receptor beta chains drawn from one sample of a study of technical replicates of blood from several donors. Some clones are missing from TCRdb's copy, which holds only in-frame ones; the method was immunoSEQ multiplex PCR. In the table there are around 83,000 clones, more than 85% of which are singletons. The sequencing sample was made of T cells isolated from PBMCs. The receptors here all came from a human donor in good health. Some clones in this sample may be carry-over from other donors' samples. Each CDR3 is given with its conserved first and last residue. Not all rows give a size; the values are once, few, many and, for expanded clones, a class.

V,size,CDR3
TRBV7-8,few,CASSSSGGGAYNEQFF
TRBV9,.,CASSVSGSSNEQFF
TRBV5-1,.,CASSTGLAGVAGELFF
TRBV9,.,CASSVVTNYGYTF
TRBV19,.,CASSPTGNNEQFF
TRBV7-3,.,CASSLLGGALYNEQFF
TRBV19,.,CASSISQGANNEQFF
TRBV10-1,.,CASSESKSSYEQYF
TRBV27,.,CASSQTGTGGYGGELFF
TRBV5-1,.,CASSSGQLETQYF
TRBV15,.,CATSRDLASGTRQYF
TRBV7-6,.,CASSSTGEDGNTIYF
TRBV11-2,.,CASSFYRTSGNTIYF
TRBV19,.,CASSSQEAGAIYEQYF
TRBV10-1,.,CASSDFGAGNTEAFF
TRBV5-6,.,CASSSYRDRSYEQYF
TRBV6-5,.,CASRASGGEQPQHF
TRBV5-5,.,CASSGLSLTEAFF
TRBV9,.,CASSVGGRTEAFF
TRBV7-9,few,CASSLAHRDYEAFF
TRBV9,.,CASSVGQGAHYGYTF
TRBV5-8,.,CASSLGVHSNQPQHF
TRBV4-1,few,CASSHSSGSMYF
TRBV7-9,.,CASSTTLDRGYGYTF
TRBV19,.,CASTGAGANVLTF
TRBV11-2,.,CASSLDRNTIYF
TRBV5-5,.,CASSRGNEQYF